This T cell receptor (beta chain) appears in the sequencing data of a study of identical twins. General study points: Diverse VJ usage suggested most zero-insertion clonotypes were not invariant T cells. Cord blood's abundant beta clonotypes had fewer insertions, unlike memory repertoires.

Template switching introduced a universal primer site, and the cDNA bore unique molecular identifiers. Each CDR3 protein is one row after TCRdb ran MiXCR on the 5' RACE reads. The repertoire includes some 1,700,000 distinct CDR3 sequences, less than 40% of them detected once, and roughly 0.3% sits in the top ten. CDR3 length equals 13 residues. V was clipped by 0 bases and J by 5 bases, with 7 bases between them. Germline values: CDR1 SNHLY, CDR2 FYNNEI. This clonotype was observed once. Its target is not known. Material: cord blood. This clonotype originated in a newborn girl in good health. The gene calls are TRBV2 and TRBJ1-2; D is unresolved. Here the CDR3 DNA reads TGTGCCAGCAGTGAAGCGCTTCTGTATGGCTACACCTTC. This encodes CASSEALLYGYTF.